The 9 T cell receptor beta chains below come from one sample, sequenced in a study of CD8 T cells in Susac syndrome. A quantity of about 0.5 to 1 ug RNA underwent reverse transcription using random hexamers. One entry per CDR3 protein, called by TCRdb with MiXCR from the immunoSEQ multiplex PCR reads. This sample yields under 200,000 distinct CDR3 sequences, of which about 91% are seen a single time; approximately 0.075% belongs to the top ten. Sequenced material: CD4+ T cells from PBMCs. These receptor sequences come from a human donor in good health.

V gene TRBV30 combines with J gene TRBJ2-3; TRBD2 is a possible D gene (5 bases). The CDR3 is 14 residues long. Looked up from germline, CDR1 is GTSNPN and CDR2 is SVGIG (reference sequence). Trimming shortened V by 5 bases and J by 0 bases, and 12 bases separated the two germline ends. CDR3 coding DNA: TGTGCCTGGGGAGAGGGTCTAAGCACAGATACGCAGTATTTT. It codes for CAWGEGLSTDTQYF. The full variable domain, with the rest looked up from reference TRBV30 and TRBJ2-3, is SQTIHQWPATLVQPVGSPLSLECTVEGTSNPNLYWYRQAAGRGLQLLFYSVGIGQISSEVPQNLSASRPQDRQFILSSKKLLLSDSGFYLCAWGEGLSTDTQYFGPGTRLTVL.

The J gene is TRBJ2-7, the V gene TRBV4-1; the D gene could be TRBD1 or TRBD2 (5 bases each). Looked up from germline, CDR1 is MGHRA and CDR2 is YSYEKL. The V and J ends lost 7 bases and 6 bases respectively, with 13 bases between them. The length of the CDR3 is 12 residues. The CDR3 region is CASTGAAGEQYF. The CDR3 DNA reads as TGCGCCAGCACCGGGGCTGCCGGCGAGCAGTACTTC.

The V and J genes are TRBV2 and TRBJ2-6, with D perhaps matching TRBD1 (5 bases). Trimming left V 9 bases short and J 0 bases short, with 6 bases between. This CDR3 comprises 13 residues. Germline CDR1 reads SNHLY; CDR2 reads FYNNEI. CDR3 residues: CASDSSGANVLTF. CDR3 nucleotides: TGTGCCAGTGACAGCTCTGGGGCCAACGTCCTGACTTTC.

This chain uses TRBV7-8 with TRBJ1-2; D perhaps matches TRBD1 (5 bases). The ends were cut back, 4 bases at V and 8 bases at J, with 14 bases in the middle. The CDR3 has 13 residues. Germline CDR1 SGHVS, CDR2 FQNEAQ. The CDR3 DNA is TGTGCCAGCAGCTCGACAGCCCTGGACGGCTACACCTTC. Protein product: CASSSTALDGYTF.

CDR3 region: CASNSGGNQETQYF. The CDR3 nucleotides read TGTGCCAGCAACTCGGGGGGGAACCAAGAGACCCAGTACTTC. The rearrangement links TRBV6-6 to TRBJ2-5; 8 positions agree with TRBD2. J was trimmed by 0 bases and V by 7 bases; bases with no gene match: 4. The CDR3 length is 14 residues. Germline V gene data show CDR1 as MNHNY and CDR2 as SVGAGI (reference sequence).

This chain uses TRBV12-3 or TRBV12-4 with TRBJ1-5, with D hard to call. The CDR3 contains 14 residues. The V end lost 4 bases, the J end lost 6 bases, and 13 bases lay between the germline ends. The CDR3 region has the DNA TGTGCCAGCAGTTGGGAGGGAGCGGTTCAGCCCCAGCATTTT. Its translation is CASSWEGAVQPQHF.

This sequence joins TRBV9 and TRBJ2-5; D possibly corresponds to TRBD2 (5 bases). Germline V lookup: CDR1 SGDLS, CDR2 YYNGEE. CDR3 length: 14 residues. Trimming took 0 bases from V and 1 from J, leaving 7 bases between them. The CDR3 loop is CASSVDSAQETQYF. In DNA form, the CDR3 reads TGTGCCAGCAGCGTAGATAGCGCCCAAGAGACCCAGTACTTC. Looking up the rest from reference TRBV9 and TRBJ2-5 gives the full variable domain: DSGVTQTPKHLITATGQRVTLRCSPRSGDLSVYWYQQSLDQGLQFLIQYYNGEERAKGNILERFSAQQFPDLHSELNLSSLELGDSALYFCASSVDSAQETQYFGPGTRLLVL.

This chain uses TRBV7-8 with TRBJ2-7, with 12 bases lining up with TRBD2. V shed 3 bases, J shed 7 bases, and the junction held 4 bases outside the gene matches. The CDR3 is 14 residues long. Germline V CDR1 and CDR2: SGHVS, FQNEAQ. The CDR3 region has the DNA TGTGCCAGCAGCTTGACTAGCGGGAGCTGGGAGCAGTACTTC. Translation gives CASSLTSGSWEQYF.

This chain connects TRBV7-8 to TRBJ2-7, with D perhaps assigned TRBD1 or TRBD2 (5 bases each). There are 14 residues in the CDR3. CDR1 is SGHVS and CDR2 is FQNEAQ in the germline V gene. Trimming pared 1 base from V and 7 bases from J, leaving 14 bases between. The CDR3 DNA reads as TGTGCCAGCAGCTTAGGAATTATGGGGGATGAGCAGTACTTC. Its protein product is CASSLGIMGDEQYF.